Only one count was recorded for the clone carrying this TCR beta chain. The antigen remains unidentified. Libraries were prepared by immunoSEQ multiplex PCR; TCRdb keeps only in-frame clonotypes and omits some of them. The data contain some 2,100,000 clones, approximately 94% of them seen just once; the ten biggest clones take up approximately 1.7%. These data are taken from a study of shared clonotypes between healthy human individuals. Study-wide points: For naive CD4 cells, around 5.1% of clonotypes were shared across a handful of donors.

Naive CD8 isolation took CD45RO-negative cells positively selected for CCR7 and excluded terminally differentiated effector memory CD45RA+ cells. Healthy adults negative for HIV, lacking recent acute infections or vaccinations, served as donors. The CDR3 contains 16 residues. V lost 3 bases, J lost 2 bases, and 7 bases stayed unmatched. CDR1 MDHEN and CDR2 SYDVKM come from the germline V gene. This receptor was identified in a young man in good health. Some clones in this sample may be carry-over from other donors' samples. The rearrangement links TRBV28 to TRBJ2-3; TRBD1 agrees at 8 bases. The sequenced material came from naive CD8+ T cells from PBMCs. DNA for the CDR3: TGTGCCAGCAGTTTGGGGACAGGTCGGCTCACAGATACGCAGTATTTT. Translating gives CASSLGTGRLTDTQYF.